This is a list of T cell receptor beta chains from one sample in a study of blood T cell repertoires in COVID-19. Produced via immunoSEQ multiplex PCR; TCRdb's table is partial and in-frame only. Of about 53,000 clones detected, approximately 90% appear once; the ten largest clones hold under 3.5%. The sample was peripheral blood. The origin of the receptors is an older man with acute or convalescent COVID-19. Both conserved end residues are part of each CDR3. D genes are given only for firm matches. Size tells how often a clone was seen (once, few, many) or the class of an expanded clone, and some rows leave it out.

clone size: .
D gene: TRBD2
V gene: TRBV3-1/TRBV3-2
J gene: TRBJ2-7
CDR3 length: 13
CDR3 DNA: TGTGCCAGCAGGGCTAGCGGGGGCGACGAGCAGTACTTC
CDR3 protein: CASRASGGDEQYF

clone size: once
D gene: TRBD1
V gene: TRBV29-1
J gene: TRBJ1-1
CDR3 length: 14
CDR3 DNA: TGCAGCGCCCTCACCCTGACAGGGGGCACTGAAGCTTTCTTT
CDR3 protein: CSALTLTGGTEAFF

clone size: .
D gene: TRBD1
V gene: TRBV23-1
J gene: TRBJ2-7
CDR3 length: 14
CDR3 DNA: TGCGCCAGCAGTCAGGGGACAGGGGGCATCGAGCAGTACTTC
CDR3 protein: CASSQGTGGIEQYF

clone size: .
D gene: .
V gene: TRBV19
J gene: TRBJ2-3
CDR3 length: 14
CDR3 DNA: TGTGCCAGTAGTATAGGAGGCTTCACAGATACGCAGTATTTT
CDR3 protein: CASSIGGFTDTQYF

clone size: .
D gene: TRBD1
V gene: TRBV2
J gene: TRBJ2-1
CDR3 length: 11
CDR3 DNA: TGTGCCAGCGGATCCTTGACAGGGAATGTCTTC
CDR3 protein: CASGSLTGNVF

clone size: .
D gene: .
V gene: TRBV18
J gene: TRBJ1-5
CDR3 length: 16
CDR3 DNA: TGTGCCAGCTCACCCTCCAGGGACTATAGCAATCAGCCCCAGCATTTT
CDR3 protein: CASSPSRDYSNQPQHF

clone size: .
D gene: .
V gene: TRBV19
J gene: TRBJ1-2
CDR3 length: 14
CDR3 DNA: TGTGCCAGTAGCTCTCCGTCAGGGTTGAATGGCTACACCTTC
CDR3 protein: CASSSPSGLNGYTF

clone size: .
D gene: TRBD1
V gene: TRBV7-9
J gene: TRBJ2-2
CDR3 length: 17
CDR3 DNA: TGTGCCAGCAGCCGTTTAGGATTAGGACAGGATGTGCGGGAGCTGTTTTTT
CDR3 protein: CASSRLGLGQDVRELFF

clone size: .
D gene: .
V gene: TRBV6-2/TRBV6-3
J gene: TRBJ1-1
CDR3 length: 16
CDR3 DNA: TGTGCCAGCAGTTACACCACAGGGCGCGTGAACACTGAAGCTTTCTTT
CDR3 protein: CASSYTTGRVNTEAFF

clone size: .
D gene: .
V gene: TRBV5-1
J gene: TRBJ2-5
CDR3 length: 17
CDR3 DNA: TGCGCCAGCAGCTTGATAGCCGTTGCGGGGAGCATGGAGACCCAGTACTTC
CDR3 protein: CASSLIAVAGSMETQYF

clone size: .
D gene: .
V gene: TRBV6-2/TRBV6-3
J gene: TRBJ1-2
CDR3 length: 14
CDR3 DNA: TGTGCCAGCAGTTTAGACGGCGGCAACTATGGCTACACCTTC
CDR3 protein: CASSLDGGNYGYTF

clone size: .
D gene: .
V gene: TRBV2
J gene: TRBJ2-2
CDR3 length: 12
CDR3 DNA: TGTGCCAGCAGACCCGACAGGGGGGAGCTGTTTTTT
CDR3 protein: CASRPDRGELFF

clone size: .
D gene: .
V gene: TRBV19
J gene: TRBJ1-4
CDR3 length: 17
CDR3 DNA: TGTGCCAGTCTAAGCGGGTCCGCAATGACAACTAATGAAAAACTGTTTTTT
CDR3 protein: CASLSGSAMTTNEKLFF

clone size: .
D gene: .
V gene: TRBV19
J gene: TRBJ2-2
CDR3 length: 14
CDR3 DNA: TGTGCCAGTAGTAGCGGGACGAACACCGGGGAGCTGTTTTTT
CDR3 protein: CASSSGTNTGELFF

clone size: .
D gene: .
V gene: TRBV2
J gene: TRBJ1-5
CDR3 length: 13
CDR3 DNA: TGTGCCAGCATTGGACAGTTGTACGAGCCCCAGCATTTT
CDR3 protein: CASIGQLYEPQHF

clone size: .
D gene: .
V gene: TRBV3-1/TRBV3-2
J gene: TRBJ1-1
CDR3 length: 15
CDR3 DNA: TGTGCCAGCAGCCAAAAAATCAGGGTGGAAGCTGAAGCTTTCTTT
CDR3 protein: CASSQKIRVEAEAFF

clone size: .
D gene: TRBD1
V gene: TRBV7-2
J gene: TRBJ2-7
CDR3 length: 16
CDR3 DNA: TGTGCCAGCAGCTTAGATGGGACAGGGGGATCCTACGAGCAGTACTTC
CDR3 protein: CASSLDGTGGSYEQYF

clone size: .
D gene: .
V gene: TRBV6-6
J gene: TRBJ1-1
CDR3 length: 14
CDR3 DNA: TGTGCCAGCACTTTAACAGGGAGCAACACTGAAGCTTTCTTT
CDR3 protein: CASTLTGSNTEAFF

clone size: once
D gene: .
V gene: TRBV14
J gene: TRBJ2-3
CDR3 length: 16
CDR3 DNA: TGTGCCAGCAGCCAAGAGAGGTGGGGGGGCACAGATACGCAGTATTTT
CDR3 protein: CASSQERWGGTDTQYF

clone size: .
D gene: TRBD1
V gene: TRBV13
J gene: TRBJ2-4
CDR3 length: 14
CDR3 DNA: TGTGCCAGCAGCCTAGGGACAGGGCAAAACATTCAGTACTTC
CDR3 protein: CASSLGTGQNIQYF

clone size: .
D gene: TRBD2
V gene: TRBV6-5
J gene: TRBJ2-7
CDR3 length: 14
CDR3 DNA: TGTGCCAGCAGTTACTCAGGGACTACGGCCGAGCAGTACTTC
CDR3 protein: CASSYSGTTAEQYF

clone size: .
D gene: .
V gene: TRBV2
J gene: TRBJ1-5
CDR3 length: 14
CDR3 DNA: TGTGCCAGCAGTGAAGGCGGCAGGGCTCAGCCCCAGCATTTT
CDR3 protein: CASSEGGRAQPQHF

clone size: .
D gene: .
V gene: TRBV15
J gene: TRBJ2-5
CDR3 length: 14
CDR3 DNA: TGTGCCACCAGCAGAGGGCAGAACCAAGAGACCCAGTACTTC
CDR3 protein: CATSRGQNQETQYF

clone size: .
D gene: .
V gene: TRBV5-1
J gene: TRBJ2-3
CDR3 length: 14
CDR3 DNA: TGCGCCAGCAGCTTCAGGCTAATCACAGATACGCAGTATTTT
CDR3 protein: CASSFRLITDTQYF

clone size: .
D gene: TRBD1
V gene: TRBV6-5
J gene: TRBJ1-4
CDR3 length: 15
CDR3 DNA: TGTGCCAGCAGAACAGGGGGCGCGACTAATGAAAAACTGTTTTTT
CDR3 protein: CASRTGGATNEKLFF

clone size: once
D gene: .
V gene: TRBV16
J gene: TRBJ1-2
CDR3 length: 13
CDR3 DNA: TGTGCCAGCAGCCCACAGGCTAACTATGGCTACACCTTC
CDR3 protein: CASSPQANYGYTF

clone size: .
D gene: TRBD1
V gene: TRBV15
J gene: TRBJ1-1
CDR3 length: 15
CDR3 DNA: TGTGCCACCAGACAGACAGGGGGCGCATGGACTGAAGCTTTCTTT
CDR3 protein: CATRQTGGAWTEAFF

clone size: .
D gene: .
V gene: TRBV27
J gene: TRBJ2-5
CDR3 length: 13
CDR3 DNA: TGTGCCAGCAGTTTTGACGGGTGGGAGACCCAGTACTTC
CDR3 protein: CASSFDGWETQYF

clone size: .
D gene: TRBD1
V gene: TRBV5-8
J gene: TRBJ1-5
CDR3 length: 15
CDR3 DNA: TGTGCCAGCACCAGGACAGGGGCGGAAAATCAGCCCCAGCATTTT
CDR3 protein: CASTRTGAENQPQHF

clone size: .
D gene: TRBD1
V gene: TRBV6-6
J gene: TRBJ1-5
CDR3 length: 16
CDR3 DNA: TGTGCCAGCAGACCCCGGGACAGGGGGGACAATCAGCCCCAGCATTTT
CDR3 protein: CASRPRDRGDNQPQHF

clone size: .
D gene: TRBD2
V gene: TRBV6-2/TRBV6-3
J gene: TRBJ2-7
CDR3 length: 16
CDR3 DNA: TGTGCCAGCAGCACCAGCGGGGGGGCCTTTCCTCTCGAGCAGTACTTC
CDR3 protein: CASSTSGGAFPLEQYF

clone size: .
D gene: TRBD2
V gene: TRBV14
J gene: TRBJ2-5
CDR3 length: 16
CDR3 DNA: TGTGCCAGCAGCCCTGGGCTAGCGGGGCACCAAGAGACCCAGTACTTC
CDR3 protein: CASSPGLAGHQETQYF

clone size: .
D gene: .
V gene: TRBV10-1
J gene: TRBJ1-1
CDR3 length: 13
CDR3 DNA: TGCGCCAGCAGTGGAGACAGAAACACTGAAGCTTTCTTT
CDR3 protein: CASSGDRNTEAFF

clone size: few
D gene: .
V gene: TRBV6-2/TRBV6-3
J gene: TRBJ2-1
CDR3 length: 15
CDR3 DNA: TGTGCCAGCAGTTACATAGGCGGGATTAACAATGAGCAGTTCTTC
CDR3 protein: CASSYIGGINNEQFF

clone size: .
D gene: .
V gene: TRBV11-2
J gene: TRBJ2-5
CDR3 length: 13
CDR3 DNA: TGTGCCAGCAGCTTAGTCAGTCAAGAGACCCAGTACTTC
CDR3 protein: CASSLVSQETQYF

clone size: .
D gene: .
V gene: TRBV5-8
J gene: TRBJ1-2
CDR3 length: 13
CDR3 DNA: TGTGCCAGCAGCTATACCAGGGTCTATGGCTACACCTTC
CDR3 protein: CASSYTRVYGYTF

clone size: .
D gene: TRBD2
V gene: TRBV5-1
J gene: TRBJ2-1
CDR3 length: 16
CDR3 DNA: TGCGCCAGCAGCCATACGCTAGCGGGGGGGAGAAGTGAGCAGTTCTTC
CDR3 protein: CASSHTLAGGRSEQFF

clone size: .
D gene: .
V gene: TRBV7-9
J gene: TRBJ1-5
CDR3 length: 17
CDR3 DNA: TGTGCCAGCAGCCAGAATTCCGGGACACCCGTCAATCAGCCCCAGCATTTT
CDR3 protein: CASSQNSGTPVNQPQHF

clone size: .
D gene: TRBD2
V gene: TRBV15
J gene: TRBJ2-7
CDR3 length: 15
CDR3 DNA: TGTGCCACCAGCAGAGAGCCCAGCGGGGCCTACGAGCAGTACTTC
CDR3 protein: CATSREPSGAYEQYF

clone size: .
D gene: .
V gene: TRBV2
J gene: TRBJ2-6
CDR3 length: 14
CDR3 DNA: TGTGCCAGCACACAGCAGTCTGGGGCCAACGTCCTGACTTTC
CDR3 protein: CASTQQSGANVLTF

clone size: .
D gene: .
V gene: TRBV15
J gene: TRBJ1-1
CDR3 length: 14
CDR3 DNA: TGTGCCACCAGCAGAGACAGGGTGAACACTGAAGCTTTCTTT
CDR3 protein: CATSRDRVNTEAFF

clone size: once
D gene: TRBD1
V gene: TRBV19
J gene: TRBJ1-2
CDR3 length: 14
CDR3 DNA: TGTGCCAGTAGTCCGGGACAGGGGGAGAGTGGCTACACCTTC
CDR3 protein: CASSPGQGESGYTF

clone size: few
D gene: .
V gene: TRBV5-1
J gene: TRBJ2-2
CDR3 length: 15
CDR3 DNA: TGCGCCAGCAGCTTGGCTGCCCAGGGGACCGGGGAGCTGTTTTTT
CDR3 protein: CASSLAAQGTGELFF

clone size: .
D gene: TRBD1
V gene: TRBV6-5
J gene: TRBJ2-5
CDR3 length: 13
CDR3 DNA: TGTGCCAGCAGTTTGAGGGGGCCGGAGACCCAGTACTTC
CDR3 protein: CASSLRGPETQYF

clone size: .
D gene: TRBD1
V gene: TRBV5-1
J gene: TRBJ2-5
CDR3 length: 16
CDR3 DNA: TGCGCCAGCAGCTTGGGGGACAGGGGTGAGAAAGAGACCCAGTACTTC
CDR3 protein: CASSLGDRGEKETQYF

clone size: .
D gene: .
V gene: TRBV30
J gene: TRBJ1-6
CDR3 length: 16
CDR3 DNA: TGTGCCTGGAGTGTAACAGATGCAACCTATAATTCACCCCTCCACTTT
CDR3 protein: CAWSVTDATYNSPLHF

clone size: .
D gene: TRBD2
V gene: TRBV7-9
J gene: TRBJ2-3
CDR3 length: 17
CDR3 DNA: TGTGCCTCACAGACTAGCGGGGGCATCATCCACGTATATACGCAGTATTTT
CDR3 protein: CASQTSGGIIHVYTQYF

clone size: .
D gene: .
V gene: TRBV4-3
J gene: TRBJ1-6
CDR3 length: 16
CDR3 DNA: TGCGCCAGCAGCCCCGACAGTACTATCTATAATTCACCCCTCCACTTT
CDR3 protein: CASSPDSTIYNSPLHF

clone size: .
D gene: TRBD2
V gene: TRBV11-2
J gene: TRBJ2-5
CDR3 length: 15
CDR3 DNA: TGTGCCAGCCTCTCGGGGACTAGGGTATTCGGGACCCAGTACTTC
CDR3 protein: CASLSGTRVFGTQYF

clone size: .
D gene: TRBD1
V gene: TRBV3-1/TRBV3-2
J gene: TRBJ2-7
CDR3 length: 14
CDR3 DNA: TGTGCCAGCAGCCAAGACAGGGGGTCCTACGAGCAGTACTTC
CDR3 protein: CASSQDRGSYEQYF

clone size: .
D gene: .
V gene: TRBV7-8
J gene: TRBJ2-7
CDR3 length: 14
CDR3 DNA: TGTGCCAGCAGTCCCCGGGGTGGCGTTAGCGAGCAGTACTTC
CDR3 protein: CASSPRGGVSEQYF

clone size: .
D gene: .
V gene: TRBV6-5
J gene: TRBJ2-1
CDR3 length: 12
CDR3 DNA: TGTGCCAGCAGTCCCTGGGGGGATGAGCAGTTCTTC
CDR3 protein: CASSPWGDEQFF

clone size: .
D gene: .
V gene: TRBV7-6
J gene: TRBJ2-5
CDR3 length: 16
CDR3 DNA: TGTGCCAGCCGTACCCCAACCGGAGGGGTCGGCGAGACCCAGTACTTC
CDR3 protein: CASRTPTGGVGETQYF

clone size: few
D gene: TRBD1
V gene: TRBV3-1/TRBV3-2
J gene: TRBJ2-5
CDR3 length: 13
CDR3 DNA: TGTGCCAGCAGCAGACAGGGGGGAGAGACCCAGTACTTC
CDR3 protein: CASSRQGGETQYF

clone size: .
D gene: .
V gene: TRBV9
J gene: TRBJ2-2
CDR3 length: 17
CDR3 DNA: TGTGCCAGCAGCCCTCAACGGGCAGGGGACAACACCGGGGAGCTGTTTTTT
CDR3 protein: CASSPQRAGDNTGELFF

clone size: .
D gene: TRBD2
V gene: TRBV6-6
J gene: TRBJ2-3
CDR3 length: 14
CDR3 DNA: TGTGCCAGCAGTTACTCTGCGGGGGAGCCCCTAGGGTATTTT
CDR3 protein: CASSYSAGEPLGYF

clone size: .
D gene: .
V gene: TRBV6-1
J gene: TRBJ1-5
CDR3 length: 15
CDR3 DNA: TGTGCCAGCAGTGAAGCTGGCGGTAGCAATCAGCCCCAGCATTTT
CDR3 protein: CASSEAGGSNQPQHF

clone size: .
D gene: TRBD2
V gene: TRBV4-3
J gene: TRBJ2-7
CDR3 length: 16
CDR3 DNA: TGCGCCAGCAGCCAAGATGCCCAGCGGGGGGCCTACGAGCAGTACTTC
CDR3 protein: CASSQDAQRGAYEQYF